This TCR beta chain was obtained from a study of OX40 agonist ivuxolimab in advanced cancers. Turning to the study itself: Ivuxolimab, an agonistic anti-OX40 (CD134) antibody, was given to patients. Findings and limits, study-wide: With doses of 0.1 to 3.0 mg/kg, CD4+ and CD8+ blood T cells had undergone clonal expansion by week 6. Fewer expanded clones were found on average in CD4+ than in CD8+ T cells. Researchers did not determine the expanded peripheral T cells' antigen specificity.

Profiled with immunoSEQ multiplex PCR; TCRdb holds only in-frame clones, not every one. The sample carries 90,000 to 100,000 clones, approximately 86% recorded once. As concerns this clone: Its matching antigen is unknown.

The origin of this receptor is an adult with an advanced solid tumor such as melanoma, head and neck, liver or kidney cancer. Material: CD4+ or CD8+ T cells sorted from blood, obtained in a trial of the OX40 agonist ivuxolimab.

The CDR3 bases are TGTGCCATTGGGGGCGACAATGAGCAGTTCTTC. It specifies CAIGGDNEQFF. This sequence joins TRBV10-3 and TRBJ2-1; tentative D call: TRBD1 (6 bases). Germline V gene sequence: CDR1 ENHRY, CDR2 SYGVKD. The CDR3 length is 11 residues. The ends were cut back, 9 bases at V and 5 bases at J, with 8 bases in the middle.